This T cell receptor beta chain originates from a study of blood T cell repertoires in COVID-19. Across the whole study: Collection of acute and convalescent COVID-19 samples took place in the United States, Italy and Spain. Sources were T cells, B-cell-depleted T cells, or PBMCs; the material itself was cDNA or gDNA.

The CDR3 runs to 14 residues. V lost 4 bases and J lost 2; bases outside the gene matches: 3. Germline assignment: CDR1 SGDLS and CDR2 YYNGEE. As handled by the study authors: Cell counts per sample came from amplifying reference gene primers. Method: immunoSEQ multiplex PCR; TCRdb's copy keeps in-frame clones and lacks some. Clonal size and the V and J genes are those of that table, whereas D and trimming came from the DNA. In the table there are some 200,000 clones, approximately 90% of which are singletons. The clonotype originates from a man in his fifties with acute or convalescent COVID-19. Source material: peripheral blood. The chain joins TRBV9 to TRBJ2-3, with TRBD1 matching over 8 bases. The CDR3 sequence: CASSSDRVTDTQYF. DNA for the CDR3: TGTGCCAGCAGCTCGGACAGGGTCACAGATACGCAGTATTTT.